This paragraph reports one T cell receptor beta chain. Antigen unknown. Assay used: immunoSEQ multiplex PCR; TCRdb lists only in-frame clones, some missing. The sample holds 30,000 to 40,000 clones; roughly 70% are singletons and the top ten take 20% to 25%. The data originate from a study of vaccination effects on CD4 cells after COVID-19. Study-level information: Participants were vaccinated with two doses of either the BNT162b2 or mRNA-1273 vaccine. The study, taken as a whole, reports: Both infection-induced and vaccine-induced clones contracted markedly at late post-vaccination timepoints.

The CDR3 is 16 amino acids. Per germline, CDR1 LGHNA and CDR2 YNFKEQ. The germline V and J ends were trimmed by 0 bases and 3 bases, with 12 bases remaining between them. ViraFEST used viral peptide pools to expand antigen-specific CD4+ T cells before sequencing. Having been cultured for around nine days, the cells underwent CD4+ T cell isolation. Vaccine recipients had no previous SARS-CoV-2 infection; their nucleocapsid antibodies were negative. They grew a few million PBMC in each well, adding around 10 IU/ml IL-2 and 10 ug/ml peptides. The authors exchanged half the medium for IL-2 medium on days 3 and 7.

The TCR comes from a human donor who received a COVID-19 vaccine. Sequencing was performed on CD4+ T cells from PBMCs cultured with SARS-CoV-2 spike peptides, taken before COVID-19 vaccination. The rearrangement joins TRBV4-2 to TRBJ1-5; D is possibly TRBD1 (6 bases). The CDR3 region has the DNA TGTGCCAGCAGCCAAGAACAGGGTGCCTCCAATCAGCCCCAGCATTTT. Its protein is CASSQEQGASNQPQHF.